One sample yielded the 8 T cell receptor beta chains listed below, sequenced in a study of T cell responses to AZD1222 COVID-19 vaccine. The table came from immunoSEQ multiplex PCR; TCRdb's copy has only in-frame clones and leaves some out. Of about 100,000 clones in the sample, 75% to 95% are singletons; the top ten hold 1% to 1.5%. The sequenced sample was peripheral blood, obtained on day 0 of AZD1222 vaccination. The receptors originated from an adult in good health.

The J gene is TRBJ1-1, the V gene TRBV15; no firm D call. V was cut by 5 bases and J by 4 bases, with 14 bases left in between. Germline CDR1 reads LNHNV; CDR2 reads YYDKDF (reference sequence). The CDR3 totals 14 residues. As DNA, the CDR3 is TGTGCCACCAGCGGAAAGGTAACTGGCACTGAAGCTTTCTTT. Residues: CATSGKVTGTEAFF.

The V gene is TRBV12-3 or TRBV12-4, the J gene TRBJ1-2; 9 nucleotides align to TRBD1. The CDR3 runs to 13 residues. Trimming at V came to 6 bases and at J to 7 bases, leaving 6 bases not matched to a gene. This CDR3 reads CASSSDRGFGYTF. As DNA, the CDR3 is TGTGCCAGCAGCTCCGACAGGGGGTTTGGCTACACCTTC.

The rearrangement joins TRBV2 to TRBJ2-5, with D possibly TRBD1 on 6 matching bases. Germline CDR1 reads SNHLY; CDR2 reads FYNNEI. Deletions cut 5 bases from V and 5 bases from J, with 18 bases between. The CDR3 sequence is 15 residues long. The CDR3 spells CASSHGNQGLETQYF. The DNA for the CDR3 is TGTGCCAGCAGTCATGGGAATCAGGGGCTGGAGACCCAGTACTTC.

This clone was found once. The gene calls are TRBV4-1 and TRBJ1-3; 8 bases are a match to TRBD1. With 2 bases clipped from V and 4 bases from J, the junction kept 7 bases outside the gene matches. The CDR3 extends over 16 amino acids. The germline gives CDR1 MGHRA, CDR2 YSYEKL. The CDR3 reads CASSQPDRGHGNTIYF. CDR3 nucleotide sequence: TGCGCCAGCAGCCAACCCGACAGGGGTCACGGAAACACCATATATTTT.

This clone came up a few times. CDR3 amino acids: CASSLGQGLENTEAFF. CDR3 sequence (DNA): TGTGCCAGCTCACTTGGACAGGGCCTAGAGAACACTGAAGCTTTCTTT. The V gene is TRBV18, the J gene TRBJ1-1; 8 bases align to TRBD1. Germline CDR1 KGHSH, CDR2 LQKENI. Losses at the gene ends were 4 bases for V and 1 base for J; bases not matched to a gene: 8. This CDR3 region has 16 residues.

This chain joins TRBV28 and TRBJ1-6; possible D gene TRBD1, 6 bases. Germline CDR1 and CDR2: MDHEN and SYDVKM. The germline V and J ends were trimmed by 3 bases and 9 bases, with 21 bases remaining between them. The CDR3 contains 17 residues. In nucleotides, the CDR3 is TGTGCCAGCAGTTTTACCGGACAGACCCCTTGGACTTCACCCCTCCACTTT. This gives the protein CASSFTGQTPWTSPLHF.

The gene calls are TRBV7-8 and TRBJ1-5; D perhaps matches TRBD1 (5 bases). In germline, CDR1 is SGHVS, CDR2 FQNEAQ. This CDR3 region has 16 residues. V lost 2 bases and J 5 bases, leaving 16 bases between the germline ends. This chain's CDR3 is CASSLTLGGRHQPQHF. The CDR3 DNA is TGTGCCAGCAGCTTAACCCTCGGGGGGAGGCATCAGCCCCAGCATTTT.

The J gene is TRBJ2-5, the V gene TRBV10-3; the D is unclear. V lost 0 bases, J lost 1 base, and 9 bases lay in between. Germline CDR1 and CDR2: ENHRY and SYGVKD. The CDR3 sequence is 15 residues long. DNA of the CDR3: TGTGCCATCAGTGAGTCGAGAACAGTCCAAGAGACCCAGTACTTC. Protein product: CAISESRTVQETQYF.